Below, one TCR beta chain is given with its context. The target of this receptor is not known. No per-base quality is available; no much larger clone lies one base away. Focal radiation therapy combined with CTLA-4 blockade (ipilimumab) was tested in patients with chemo-refractory metastatic non-small-cell lung cancer. The library was made by the immunoSEQ multiplex PCR assay. TCRdb took over this immuneACCESS table, retaining in-frame rearrangements with V and J assigned. Such tables are incomplete; in checked studies, under half of the missing clones stem from an unresolved V gene, and the remainder is unexplained. This sample has fewer than 100,000 clones in its table, and around 78% of those were observed once. In total, the top ten clones hold 20% to 25% of the sample. Reading from cysteine to phenylalanine, the CDR3 counts 15 amino acids. The kept DNA is CDR3 alone, 45 bases in frame from the first base. CDR1 and CDR2, looked up from the germline V gene (reference sequence), are MNHEY and SMNVEV. The germline ends are 18 bases apart after V is trimmed by 5 bases and J by 10 bases.

These data come from a study of radiotherapy plus CTLA-4 blockade in lung cancer (dated by TCRdb to about 2018). Concerning the study at large: Objective responses occurred in roughly 20% of enrolled patients, and 30% to 35% achieved disease control. The study at large found these results: Early dynamic changes in blood T cell clones, together with increased serum interferon-beta after radiation, were reported as the strongest predictors of response. After treatment with radiotherapy and ipilimumab, TCR clones that came from tumors expanded in the peripheral blood.

The source is a human donor with non-small cell lung cancer whose response to radiotherapy plus ipilimumab could not be evaluated. Some clones in this sample may be carry-over from other donors' samples. The chain couples TRBV27 to TRBJ1-6, with no confident D gene call. Sequenced here: peripheral blood, sampled from a patient treated with radiotherapy plus ipilimumab. The bases read TGTGCCAGCAGTCTAACCCTACCTCACCAATCACCCCTCCACTTT. This encodes CASSLTLPHQSPLHF.